This T cell receptor (beta chain) was captured by sequencing in a study of a mutant IDH1 vaccine in newly diagnosed glioma. Study context: Patients were pretreated with radiotherapy, temozolomide, or both, mostly both.

The method was immunoSEQ multiplex PCR; TCRdb's version includes in-frame clones alone and lacks a portion of them. Here the sample spans about 65,000 clones, 80% to 90% being singletons. Time point of the sample: week 35, safety follow-up. The investigators gave 300 ug of mutant IDH1 20-mer peptide in each vaccine dose, together with topical imiquimod. The study gave patients eight vaccinations in weeks 1, 3, 5, 7, 11, 15, 19, 23. On this clone: Its antigen is not known.

The receptor comes from a man between 40 and 49 years old with glioma. The starting material was PBMCs, obtained from a glioma patient whose treatment included an IDH1 peptide vaccine.

DNA for the CDR3: TGTGCCAGCAGCTTGGGAGGCACAGCCTTCACCTTCAATGAGCAGTTCTTC. Its translation: CASSLGGTAFTFNEQFF. The rearrangement links TRBV7-9 to TRBJ2-1; D is possibly TRBD2 (6 bases). There are 17 residues in the CDR3. Trimming shortened V by 3 bases and J by 6 bases, and 21 bases separated the two germline ends. Germline CDR1 is SEHNR and CDR2 is FQNEAQ (reference sequence). Combining the CDR3 with reference TRBV7-9 and TRBJ2-1 gives the whole variable domain DTGVSQNPRHKITKRGQNVTFRCDPISEHNRLYWYRQTLGQGPEFLTYFQNEAQLEKSRLLSDRFSAERPKGSFSTLEIQRTEQGDSAMYLCASSLGGTAFTFNEQFFGPGTRLTVL.